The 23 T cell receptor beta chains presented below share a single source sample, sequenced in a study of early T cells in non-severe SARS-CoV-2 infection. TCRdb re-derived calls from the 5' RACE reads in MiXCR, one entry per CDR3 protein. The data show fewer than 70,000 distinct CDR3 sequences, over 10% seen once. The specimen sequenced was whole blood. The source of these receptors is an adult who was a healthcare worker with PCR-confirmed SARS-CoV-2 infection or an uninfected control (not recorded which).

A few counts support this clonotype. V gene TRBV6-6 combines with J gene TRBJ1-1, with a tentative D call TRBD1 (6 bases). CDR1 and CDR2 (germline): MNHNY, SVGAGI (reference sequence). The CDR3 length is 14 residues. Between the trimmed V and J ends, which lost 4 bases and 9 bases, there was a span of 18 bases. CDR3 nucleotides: TGTGCCAGCAGTTTCCACCAATCGGGGGGGCAAGCTTTCTTT. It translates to CASSFHQSGGQAFF.

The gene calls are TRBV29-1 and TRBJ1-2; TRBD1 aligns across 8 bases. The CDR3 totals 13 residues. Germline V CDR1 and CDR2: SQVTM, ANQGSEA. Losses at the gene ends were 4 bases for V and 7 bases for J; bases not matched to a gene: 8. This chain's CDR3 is CSVGADRVGGYTF. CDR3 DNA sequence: TGCAGCGTTGGGGCGGACAGGGTCGGTGGCTACACCTTC.

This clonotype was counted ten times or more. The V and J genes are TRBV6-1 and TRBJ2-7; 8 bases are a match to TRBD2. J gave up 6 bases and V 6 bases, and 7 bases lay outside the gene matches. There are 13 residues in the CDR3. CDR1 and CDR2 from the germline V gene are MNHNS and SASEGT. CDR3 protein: CASRKAGAFEQYF. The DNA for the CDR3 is TGTGCCAGCAGAAAAGCGGGAGCATTCGAGCAGTACTTC.

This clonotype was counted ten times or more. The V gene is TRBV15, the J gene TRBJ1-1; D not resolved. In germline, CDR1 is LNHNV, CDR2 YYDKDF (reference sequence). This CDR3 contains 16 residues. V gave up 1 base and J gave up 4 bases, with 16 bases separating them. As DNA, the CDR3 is TGTGCCACCAGCAGAGTGGGGAAGGAGGGCAGCACTGAAGCTTTCTTT. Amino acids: CATSRVGKEGSTEAFF.

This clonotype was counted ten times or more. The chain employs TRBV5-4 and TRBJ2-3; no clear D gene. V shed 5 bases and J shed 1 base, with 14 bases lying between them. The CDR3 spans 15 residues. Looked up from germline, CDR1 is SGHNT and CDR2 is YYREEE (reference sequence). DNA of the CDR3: TGTGCCAGCAGGCAGTGGGGTGGACGCACAGATACGCAGTATTTT. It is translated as CASRQWGGRTDTQYF.

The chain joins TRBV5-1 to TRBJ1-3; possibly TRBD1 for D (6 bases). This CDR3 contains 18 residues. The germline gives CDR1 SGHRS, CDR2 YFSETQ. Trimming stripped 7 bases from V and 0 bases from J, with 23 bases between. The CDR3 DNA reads TGCGCCAGCGAAGGAGGGACACCAAGGATCAGCTCTGGAAACACCATATATTTT. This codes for CASEGGTPRISSGNTIYF.

For the CDR3, the DNA is TGTGCCAGCAGTCCCTCCGACAGGGGGCACGAAAAACTGTTTTTT. This translates into CASSPSDRGHEKLFF. V gene TRBV27 combines with J gene TRBJ1-4; 10 bases map to TRBD1. V shed 5 bases and J 8 bases; nucleotides not matched to a gene: 8. CDR3 length equals 15 residues. Germline-derived CDR1 and CDR2 are MNHEY and SMNVEV (reference sequence).

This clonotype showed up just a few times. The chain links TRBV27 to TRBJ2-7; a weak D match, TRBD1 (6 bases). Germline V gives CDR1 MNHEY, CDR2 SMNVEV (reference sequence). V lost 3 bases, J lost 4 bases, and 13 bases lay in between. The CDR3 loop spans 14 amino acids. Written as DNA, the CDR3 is TGTGCCAGCAGTTTGAAAACAGGGATATACGAGCAGTACTTC. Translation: CASSLKTGIYEQYF.

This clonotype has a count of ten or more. This chain's CDR3 is CASSPQSTGELFF. The CDR3 nucleotides read TGTGCCAGCAGCCCTCAGTCCACCGGGGAGCTGTTTTTT. The V gene is TRBV11-2, the J gene TRBJ2-2; no reliable D call. Germline CDR1 reads SGHAT; CDR2 reads FQNNGV. The CDR3 covers 13 residues. Trimming pared 5 bases from V and 4 bases from J, leaving 8 bases between.

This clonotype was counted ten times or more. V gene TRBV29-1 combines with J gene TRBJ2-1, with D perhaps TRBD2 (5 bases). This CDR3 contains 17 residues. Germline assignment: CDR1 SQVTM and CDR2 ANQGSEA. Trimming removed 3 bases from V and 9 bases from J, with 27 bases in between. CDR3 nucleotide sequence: TGCAGCGTTGAGATTCTCTCCGGACTCAAGGCGATCGGTGAGCAGTTCTTC. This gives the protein CSVEILSGLKAIGEQFF.

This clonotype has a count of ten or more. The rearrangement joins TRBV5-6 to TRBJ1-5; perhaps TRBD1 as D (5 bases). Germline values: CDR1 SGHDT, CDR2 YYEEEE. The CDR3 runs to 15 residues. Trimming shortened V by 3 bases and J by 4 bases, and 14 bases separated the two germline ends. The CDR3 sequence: CASSSGGTFNQPQHF. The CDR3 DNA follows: TGTGCCAGCAGCTCGGGCGGGACGTTTAATCAGCCCCAGCATTTT.

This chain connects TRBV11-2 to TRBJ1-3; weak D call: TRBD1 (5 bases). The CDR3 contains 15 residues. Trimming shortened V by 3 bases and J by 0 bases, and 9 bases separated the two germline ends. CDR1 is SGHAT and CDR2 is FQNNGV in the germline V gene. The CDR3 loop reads CASSFGAFSGNTIYF. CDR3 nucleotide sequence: TGTGCCAGCAGCTTCGGGGCCTTCTCTGGAAACACCATATATTTT.

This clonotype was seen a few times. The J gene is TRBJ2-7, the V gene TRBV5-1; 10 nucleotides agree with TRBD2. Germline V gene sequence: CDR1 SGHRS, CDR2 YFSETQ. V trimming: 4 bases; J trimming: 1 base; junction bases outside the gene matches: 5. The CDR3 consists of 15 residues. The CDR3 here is CASSLTGLASYEQYF. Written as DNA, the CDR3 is TGCGCCAGCAGCCTCACGGGACTAGCGTCCTACGAGCAGTACTTC.

The CDR3, as DNA: TGTGCCAGCAGTGAATGGGCAATGGGCAGGGGCAATGAGCAGTTCTTC. This gives the protein CASSEWAMGRGNEQFF. The chain is built from TRBV25-1 and TRBJ2-1; maybe TRBD1 (6 bases). The CDR3 is 16 amino acids. V lost 1 base to trimming and J lost 6 bases, with 16 bases between them. From germline, CDR1 is MGHDK and CDR2 SYGVNS.

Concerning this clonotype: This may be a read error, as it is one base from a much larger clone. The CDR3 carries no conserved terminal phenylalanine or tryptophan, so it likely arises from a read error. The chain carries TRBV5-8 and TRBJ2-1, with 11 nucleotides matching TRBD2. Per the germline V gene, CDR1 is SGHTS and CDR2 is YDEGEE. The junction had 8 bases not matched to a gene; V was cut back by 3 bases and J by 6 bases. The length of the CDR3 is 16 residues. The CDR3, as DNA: TGTGCCAGCAGCTCGTTAGCGGGAGGGGGCAGCAATGAGCAGTTCCTC. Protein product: CASSSLAGGGSNEQFL.

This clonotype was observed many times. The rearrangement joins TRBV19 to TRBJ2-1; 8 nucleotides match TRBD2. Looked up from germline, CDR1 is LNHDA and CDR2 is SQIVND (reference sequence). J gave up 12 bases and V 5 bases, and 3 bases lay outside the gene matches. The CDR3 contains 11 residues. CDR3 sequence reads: CASSLAGPQFF. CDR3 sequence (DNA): TGTGCCAGTAGTCTAGCGGGCCCGCAGTTCTTC.

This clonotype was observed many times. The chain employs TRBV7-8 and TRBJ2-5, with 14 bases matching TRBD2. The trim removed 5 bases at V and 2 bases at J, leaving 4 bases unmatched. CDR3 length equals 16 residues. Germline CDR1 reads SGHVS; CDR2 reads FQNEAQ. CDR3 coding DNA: TGTGCCAGCAGCCAGACTAGCGGGGGGGGGCAAGAGACCCAGTACTTC. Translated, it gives CASSQTSGGGQETQYF. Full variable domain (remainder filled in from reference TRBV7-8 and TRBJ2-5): GAGVSQSPRYKVAKRGQDVALRCDPISGHVSLFWYQQALGQGPEFLTYFQNEAQLDKSGLPSDRFFAERPEGSVSTLKIQRTQQEDSAVYLCASSQTSGGGQETQYFGPGTRLLVL.

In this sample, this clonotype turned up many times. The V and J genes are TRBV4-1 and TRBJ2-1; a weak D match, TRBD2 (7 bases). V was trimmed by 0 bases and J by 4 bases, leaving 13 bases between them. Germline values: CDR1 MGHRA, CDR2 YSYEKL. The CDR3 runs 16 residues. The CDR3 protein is CASSQDRGAVYNEQFF. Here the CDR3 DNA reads TGCGCCAGCAGCCAAGATCGGGGGGCGGTTTACAATGAGCAGTTCTTC.

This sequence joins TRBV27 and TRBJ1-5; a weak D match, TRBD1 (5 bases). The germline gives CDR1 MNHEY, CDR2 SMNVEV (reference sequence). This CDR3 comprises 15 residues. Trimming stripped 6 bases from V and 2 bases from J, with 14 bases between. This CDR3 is CASRAQQGRNQPQHF. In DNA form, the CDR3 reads TGTGCCAGCAGGGCACAGCAGGGACGCAATCAGCCCCAGCATTTT.

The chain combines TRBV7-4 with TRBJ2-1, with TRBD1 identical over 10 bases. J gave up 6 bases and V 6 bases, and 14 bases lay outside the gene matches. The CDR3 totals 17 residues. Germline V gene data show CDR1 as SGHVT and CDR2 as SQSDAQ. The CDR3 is CASSPKPRDRGVNEQFF. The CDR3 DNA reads TGTGCCAGCAGTCCGAAGCCCCGGGACAGGGGCGTCAATGAGCAGTTCTTC. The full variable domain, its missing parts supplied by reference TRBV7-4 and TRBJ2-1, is GAGVSQSPRYKVAKRGRDVALRCDSISGHVTLYWYRQTLGQGSEVLTYSQSDAQRDKSGRPSGRFSAERPERSVSTLKIQRTEQGDSAVYLCASSPKPRDRGVNEQFFGPGTRLTVL.

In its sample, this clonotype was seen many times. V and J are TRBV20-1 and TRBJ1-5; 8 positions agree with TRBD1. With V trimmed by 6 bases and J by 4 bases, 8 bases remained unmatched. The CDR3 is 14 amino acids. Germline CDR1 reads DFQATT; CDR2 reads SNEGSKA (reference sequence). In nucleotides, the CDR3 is TGCAGTGCGAAACCGGACAGGGTAAATCAGCCCCAGCATTTT. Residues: CSAKPDRVNQPQHF.

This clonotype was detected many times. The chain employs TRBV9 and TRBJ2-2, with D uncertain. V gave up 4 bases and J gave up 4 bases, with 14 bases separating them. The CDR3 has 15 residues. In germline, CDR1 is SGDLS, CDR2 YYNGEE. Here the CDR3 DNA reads TGTGCCAGCAGCCCCTACAGTGATCTCACCGGGGAGCTGTTTTTT. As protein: CASSPYSDLTGELFF.

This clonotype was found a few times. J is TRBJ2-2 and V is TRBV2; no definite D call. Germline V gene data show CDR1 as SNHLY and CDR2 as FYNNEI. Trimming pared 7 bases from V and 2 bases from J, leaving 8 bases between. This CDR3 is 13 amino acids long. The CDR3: CASKNTNTGELFF. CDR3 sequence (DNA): TGTGCCAGCAAGAACACCAACACCGGGGAGCTGTTTTTT.